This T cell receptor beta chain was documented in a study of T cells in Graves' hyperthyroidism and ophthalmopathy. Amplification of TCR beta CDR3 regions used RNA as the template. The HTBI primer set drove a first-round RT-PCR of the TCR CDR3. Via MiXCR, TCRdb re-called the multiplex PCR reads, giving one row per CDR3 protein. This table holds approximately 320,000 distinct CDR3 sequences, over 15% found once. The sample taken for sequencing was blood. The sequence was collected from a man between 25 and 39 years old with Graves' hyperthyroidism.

For the CDR3, the DNA is TGTGCCAGCAGCCTAACCGGGACAGGGGATAGTCAGCCCCAGCATTTT. It yields the protein CASSLTGTGDSQPQHF. The chain couples TRBV7-9 to TRBJ1-5, with 10 bases lining up with TRBD1. Germline loops: CDR1 SEHNR, CDR2 FQNEAQ (reference sequence). The trim removed 5 bases at V and 6 bases at J, leaving 10 bases unmatched. The CDR3 runs 16 residues.